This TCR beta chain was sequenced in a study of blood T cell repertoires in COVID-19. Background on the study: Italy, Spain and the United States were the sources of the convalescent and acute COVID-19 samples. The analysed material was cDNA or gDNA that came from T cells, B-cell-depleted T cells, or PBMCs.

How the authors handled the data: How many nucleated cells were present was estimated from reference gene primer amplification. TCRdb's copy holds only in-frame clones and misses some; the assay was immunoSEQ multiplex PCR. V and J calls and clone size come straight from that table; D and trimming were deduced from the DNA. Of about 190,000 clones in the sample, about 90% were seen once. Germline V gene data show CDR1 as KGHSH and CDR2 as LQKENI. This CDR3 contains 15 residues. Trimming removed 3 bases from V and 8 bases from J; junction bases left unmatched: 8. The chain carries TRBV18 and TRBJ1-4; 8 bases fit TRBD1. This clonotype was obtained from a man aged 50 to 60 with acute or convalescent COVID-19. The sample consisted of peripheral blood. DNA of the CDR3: TGTGCCAGCTCACCCCCGGGACAGGCTGCCGAAAAACTGTTTTTT. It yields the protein CASSPPGQAAEKLFF. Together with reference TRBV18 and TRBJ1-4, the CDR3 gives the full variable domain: NAGVMQNPRHLVRRRGQEARLRCSPMKGHSHVYWYRQLPEEGLKFMVYLQKENIIDESGMPKERFSAEFPKEGPSILRIQQVVRGDSAAYFCASSPPGQAAEKLFFGSGTQLSVL.